Detailed here is one T cell receptor beta chain. Its antigen is unknown. The PCR had 60 Vbeta and 13 Jbeta primers. Assay used: immunoSEQ multiplex PCR; TCRdb lists only in-frame clones, some missing. Of 50,000 or so clones listed, about 77% are singletons. This entry belongs to a study of cytomegalovirus exposure and HLA in healthy donors. Study-wide points: What a later analysis showed was that several of the most significant clusters appeared linked to common viral pathogens. It is likely that the observed cluster of highly shared sequence variants was a sequencing artifact. Presence/absence analyses rested on an assumption that sequencing depth was roughly uniform across donors. Some V segments, including TRBV6-2 and TRBV6-3, were excluded as indistinguishable.

Trimming removed 5 bases from V and 2 bases from J; junction bases left unmatched: 2. Germline CDR1 is MNHEY and CDR2 is SVGAGI. The CDR3 loop spans 13 amino acids. The sample consisted of PBMCs. This chain connects TRBV6-5 to TRBJ1-2, with 7 bases lining up with TRBD1. This receptor was taken from a middle-aged woman in good health and CMV-seropositive. CDR3 bases: TGTGCCAGCAGTCGACAGGGAAACTATGGCTACACCTTC. Its protein product is CASSRQGNYGYTF.